One sample yielded the 19 T cell receptor beta chains listed below, sequenced in a study of early T cells in non-severe SARS-CoV-2 infection (dated by TCRdb to the early 2020s). Library preparation used 5' RACE. The data were produced on a NextSeq 500. In-frame beta chains were kept once TCRdb had trimmed the public reads at Q25 with fastp and called clones with MiXCR. Each CDR3 protein gets just one entry, which takes the most common genes and DNA from the rows behind it. Within this sample are 64,000 or so distinct CDR3 sequences, with 11% of them counted one time only. The ten largest clones take up roughly 3% of the sample. Material: whole blood, obtained at baseline. These receptors all come from an adult who was a healthcare worker with PCR-confirmed SARS-CoV-2 infection or an uninfected control (not recorded which).

V is TRBV5-5 and J is TRBJ1-1; the match to TRBD1 covers 10 bases. The CDR3 contains 14 residues. V lost 1 base, J lost 4 bases, and 1 base stayed unmatched. Germline CDR1 reads SGHKS; CDR2 reads YYEKEE (reference sequence). As DNA, the CDR3 is TGTGCCAGCAGCTTGTGGACAGGGGGCACTGAAGCTTTCTTT. Its protein is CASSLWTGGTEAFF.

This clonotype turned up a few times. The chain uses TRBV3-1 and TRBJ2-3; D uncertain. Germline V gene lookup returns CDR1 LGHDT and CDR2 YNNKEL (reference sequence). This CDR3 has 14 residues. V was cut by 3 bases and J by 1 base, with 8 bases left in between. CDR3 region: CASSQVPGTDTQYF. The DNA for the CDR3 is TGTGCCAGCAGCCAGGTACCCGGCACAGATACGCAGTATTTT.

The table lists this clonotype with a few counts. The chain couples TRBV18 to TRBJ2-3; 8 bases align to TRBD2. The trim removed 1 base at V and 2 bases at J, leaving 11 bases unmatched. CDR1 KGHSH and CDR2 LQKENI come from the germline V gene. The CDR3 totals 18 residues. In DNA, the CDR3 is TGTGCCAGCTCACCACGAGGCCCACTAGCGGCGAACACAGATACGCAGTATTTT. Residues: CASSPRGPLAANTDTQYF.

In this sample, this clonotype turned up many times. The chain recombines TRBV15 with TRBJ1-5; 8 positions agree with TRBD1. The J segment lost 7 bases and the V segment lost 1 base, leaving 9 bases of the junction unmatched. This CDR3 is built from 16 residues. In germline, CDR1 is LNHNV, CDR2 YYDKDF (reference sequence). As DNA, the CDR3 is TGTGCCACCAGCAGAGGGGCAGGGGGCGGCAGCCAGCCCCAGCATTTT. Its translation is CATSRGAGGGSQPQHF.

In its sample, this clonotype was seen a few times. The V call is TRBV12-3 or TRBV12-4, the J call TRBJ2-4; D is perhaps TRBD1 (8 bases). Trimming shortened V by 6 bases and J by 6 bases, and 15 bases separated the two germline ends. The CDR3 has 14 residues. The CDR3 sequence: CASSIQGGRNIQYF. The CDR3 bases are TGTGCCAGCAGCATACAGGGGGGGAGAAACATTCAGTACTTC.

This clonotype was counted ten times or more. This chain joins TRBV6-6 and TRBJ2-7, with 7 bases identical to TRBD1. This CDR3 comprises 14 residues. Trimming removed 6 bases from V and 2 bases from J; junction bases left unmatched: 7. Germline V CDR1 and CDR2: MNHNY, SVGAGI (reference sequence). CDR3 coding DNA: TGTGCCAGCAGCAAAGAAACAGGGGCCTACGAGCAGTACTTC. Translated: CASSKETGAYEQYF.

This clonotype was counted at least ten times. The chain combines TRBV2 with TRBJ2-7; 10 bases align to TRBD1. V lost 5 bases, J lost 3 bases, and 7 bases stayed unmatched. Germline V gene data show CDR1 as SNHLY and CDR2 as FYNNEI. This CDR3 is built from 15 residues. The CDR3 DNA sequence: TGTGCCAGCAGTCGTCGGACAGGGGGTTACTACGAGCAGTACTTC. This codes for CASSRRTGGYYEQYF.

V usage is TRBV10-1 and J usage is TRBJ2-5; 8 nucleotides align to TRBD1. The V gene end was trimmed by 2 bases and the J gene end by 2 bases; junction bases not matched to a gene: 4. CDR1 is WNHNN, CDR2 SYGVQD, per germline (reference sequence). This CDR3 is 15 amino acids long. The DNA of the CDR3 is TGCGCCAGCAGTGAGCAGGGGGCCGGGCAAGAGACCCAGTACTTC. It translates to CASSEQGAGQETQYF.

This chain connects TRBV6-1 to TRBJ2-7; D might be TRBD2 (6 bases). Trimming stripped 2 bases from V and 1 base from J, with 9 bases between. Looked up from germline, CDR1 is MNHNS and CDR2 is SASEGT. CDR3 length: 14 amino acids. The CDR3 loop is CASSERGISYEQYF. As DNA, the CDR3 is TGTGCCAGCAGTGAACGCGGGATTTCCTACGAGCAGTACTTC.

In its sample, this clonotype was seen a few times. The CDR3 sequence: CASSESGQIGDTQYF. In DNA, the CDR3 is TGCGCCAGCAGTGAGTCGGGACAGATCGGGGATACGCAGTATTTT. The chain is built from TRBV10-1 and TRBJ2-3, with 7 bases fitting TRBD1. CDR3 length: 15 amino acids. The junction had 6 bases not matched to a gene; V was cut back by 0 bases and J by 6 bases. The germline gives CDR1 WNHNN, CDR2 SYGVQD (reference sequence).

The V call is TRBV7-2, the J call TRBJ2-7, with D tentatively TRBD2 (6 bases). The CDR3 contains 16 residues. The germline V gene has CDR1 SGHTA and CDR2 FQGNSA. Between the trimmed V and J ends, which lost 4 bases and 6 bases, there was a span of 22 bases. The CDR3 DNA reads as TGTGCCAGCAGCTCTTATGCCCTCGCGGGGCTCGGCGAGCAGTACTTC. This codes for CASSSYALAGLGEQYF.

This chain connects TRBV3-1 to TRBJ2-1, with a possible D match to TRBD2 (7 bases). Germline assignment: CDR1 LGHDT and CDR2 YNNKEL (reference sequence). V was cut by 4 bases and J by 6 bases, with 13 bases left in between. The CDR3 contains 14 residues. This CDR3 reads CASSRRGAPNEQFF. The CDR3 DNA sequence: TGTGCCAGCAGCCGCCGGGGGGCCCCCAATGAGCAGTTCTTC.

This chain uses TRBV18 with TRBJ2-3; 8 bases are shared with TRBD1. The J segment lost 6 bases and the V segment lost 5 bases, leaving 7 bases of the junction unmatched. The CDR3 sequence is 14 residues long. Per the germline V gene, CDR1 is KGHSH and CDR2 is LQKENI. The CDR3, as DNA: TGTGCCAGCTCATCGACGACAGGGGCCGATACGCAGTATTTT. Amino acids: CASSSTTGADTQYF.

This chain joins TRBV10-3 and TRBJ1-1, with TRBD1 as a possible D gene (5 bases). Trimming took 6 bases from V and 7 from J, leaving 9 bases between them. The CDR3 spans 11 residues. Germline lookup yields CDR1 ENHRY and CDR2 SYGVKD. The CDR3 DNA is TGTGCCATCAGAGGGACGGTTGAAGCTTTCTTT. Translating gives CAIRGTVEAFF.

This clonotype has just a few counts. The chain employs TRBV7-3 and TRBJ1-4; D ambiguous. Germline V gives CDR1 SGHTA, CDR2 FQGTGA. Trimming took 4 bases from V and 8 from J, leaving 17 bases between them. There are 15 residues in the CDR3. CDR3 amino acids: CASSSGLGWWEKLFF. DNA for the CDR3: TGTGCCAGCAGCTCCGGACTGGGGTGGTGGGAAAAACTGTTTTTT. Using reference TRBV7-3 and TRBJ1-4 for the parts outside the CDR3, the full variable domain is GAGVSQTPSNKVTEKGKYVELRCDPISGHTALYWYRQSLGQGPEFLIYFQGTGAADDSGLPNDRFFAVRPEGSVSTLKIQRTERGDSAVYLCASSSGLGWWEKLFFGSGTQLSVL.

This clonotype has only a few counts. This chain connects TRBV10-2 to TRBJ2-6, with 11 positions matching TRBD2. The CDR3 spans 21 residues. J lost 0 bases, V lost 4 bases, and 14 bases had no gene match. Germline V gene data show CDR1 as WSHSY and CDR2 as SAAADI. CDR3 DNA sequence: TGCGCCAGCAGTGCTCCCGACATTCTAGCGGGGGGAAACTCTGGGGCCAACGTCCTGACTTTC. It yields the protein CASSAPDILAGGNSGANVLTF.

This clonotype was seen ten or more times. The V gene is TRBV10-3, the J gene TRBJ2-3; no definite D call. The CDR3 is 14 amino acids. V was cut by 4 bases and J by 0 bases, with 8 bases left in between. CDR1 and CDR2 (germline): ENHRY, SYGVKD. CDR3 nucleotides: TGTGCCATCAGTGGTGGCAGAAGCACAGATACGCAGTATTTT. Encoded protein: CAISGGRSTDTQYF.

The table lists this clonotype with a few counts. The chain is built from TRBV7-9 and TRBJ2-1; D may correspond to TRBD1 or TRBD2 (5 bases each). V was cut by 5 bases and J by 5 bases, with 13 bases left in between. CDR3 length: 14 residues. CDR1 and CDR2 from the germline V gene are SEHNR and FQNEAQ (reference sequence). The CDR3 nucleotides are TGTGCCAGCAGCCAACGGGACGGGGACAATGAGCAGTTCTTC. This sequence encodes CASSQRDGDNEQFF.

This clonotype was observed at least ten times. The chain employs TRBV3-1 and TRBJ2-1, with TRBD1 identical over 7 bases. CDR1 is LGHDT, CDR2 YNNKEL, per germline (reference sequence). The CDR3 spans 13 residues. The V and J ends lost 8 bases and 5 bases, in that order; junction bases with no gene match: 6. The CDR3 reads CASQGVRDNEQFF. The DNA for the CDR3 is TGTGCCAGCCAGGGGGTCAGGGACAATGAGCAGTTCTTC.